This TCR beta chain stems from a study of shared clonotypes between healthy human individuals. The naive CD8 population came from CD45RO-negative cells selected for CCR7, without terminally differentiated effector memory CD45RA+ cells. The ends were cut back, 1 base at V and 5 bases at J, with 19 bases in the middle. Per the germline V gene, CDR1 is MNHEY and CDR2 is SMNVEV (reference sequence). CDR3 length equals 17 residues. When replicate PCRs were run on sorted subsets, they used about 200 ng DNA, about 31,000 T cell genomes. The assay was immunoSEQ multiplex PCR, and TCRdb's table has in-frame clones only and misses some. The sample yields about 2 million clones, about 95% seen once. Notes on the study in general: Clonotype sharing among donors was expected to depend on sequencing depth.

This clone was detected once. Its target is unknown. The chain links TRBV27 to TRBJ2-3; D may be TRBD2 (5 bases). The sequencing input was naive CD8+ T cells sorted from blood. This receptor was obtained from a man in his late teens or twenties in good health. CDR3 DNA: TGTGCCAGCAGTTTATTCGGGGTTCATGGACTGTTAGATACGCAGTATTTT. Its protein product is CASSLFGVHGLLDTQYF.